Sequencing of this TCR beta chain was carried out in a study of cytomegalovirus exposure and HLA in healthy donors. Overall study context: An earlier analysis identified some 110 million unique TCR beta sequences in some 170 million T cells.

As concerns this clone: What it binds is unknown.

This CDR3 region has 15 residues. Trimming removed 2 bases from V and 10 bases from J, with 15 bases in between. Germline V CDR1 and CDR2: MNHNY, SVGAGI (reference sequence). PCR primers comprised 60 Vbeta and 13 Jbeta primers. Here immunoSEQ multiplex PCR was the method, and the copy in TCRdb shows in-frame clones only, minus some. The repertoire consists of 150,000 to 200,000 clones, with 81% occurring once and the leading ten covering approximately 1.3%. Study results and caveats: Analyses of presence/absence relied on an assumption of roughly uniform sequencing depth across donors. Association with HLA alleles at 0.05 false discovery rate was found for around 15,000 TCR beta sequences in a later analysis.

Sequenced material: PBMCs. The V gene is TRBV6-6, the J gene TRBJ1-6; maybe TRBD1 (6 bases). The TCR comes from a man aged 50-59 years in good health and CMV-seropositive. CDR3 in amino acids: CASSYEDGRGSPLHF. CDR3 nucleotides: TGTGCCAGCAGTTACGAGGACGGGAGGGGGTCACCCCTCCACTTT.